A single sample is the source of the 23 T cell receptor beta chains below, sequenced in a study of shared clonotypes between healthy human individuals. The table came from immunoSEQ multiplex PCR; TCRdb's copy has only in-frame clones and leaves some out. Among 560,000 or so clones listed, roughly 95% were seen once. Only CD45RO-negative cells positively selected for CCR7 counted as naive CD8 cells, so terminally differentiated effector memory CD45RA+ cells were excluded. The specimen sequenced was naive CD8+ T cells sorted from blood. These TCRs come from a woman aged 25 to 39 in good health.

V and J are TRBV6-5 and TRBJ2-1, with D hard to call. With 1 base removed from V and 0 bases from J, the gap between germline ends came to 10 bases. The CDR3 extends over 16 amino acids. The germline gives CDR1 MNHEY, CDR2 SVGAGI. CDR3 protein: CASSYLAVGSYNEQFF. The CDR3 region has the DNA TGTGCCAGCAGTTACTTGGCGGTTGGCTCCTACAATGAGCAGTTCTTC.

V usage is TRBV27 and J usage is TRBJ2-7; perhaps TRBD2 as D (5 bases). Per germline, CDR1 MNHEY and CDR2 SMNVEV (reference sequence). Trimming stripped 8 bases from V and 3 bases from J, with 17 bases between. The CDR3 totals 14 residues. Here the CDR3 reads CASPAGKTYYEQYF. In DNA, the CDR3 is TGTGCCAGCCCGGCGGGCAAGACATACTACGAGCAGTACTTC.

This chain joins TRBV14 and TRBJ1-6; 9 bases are shared with TRBD1. From germline, CDR1 is SGHDN and CDR2 FVKESK. The CDR3 runs 14 residues. Trimming at V came to 5 bases and at J to 8 bases, leaving 4 bases not matched to a gene. CDR3 in amino acids: CASSSGQGYSPLHF. The CDR3 bases are TGTGCCAGCAGCTCGGGACAGGGCTATTCACCCCTCCACTTT. The full variable domain, completed using reference TRBV14 and TRBJ1-6, is EAGVTQFPSHSVIEKGQTVTLRCDPISGHDNLYWYRRVMGKEIKFLLHFVKESKQDESGMPNNRFLAERTGGTYSTLKVQPAELEDSGVYFCASSSGQGYSPLHFGNGTRLTVT.

This clone was found once. J is TRBJ1-2 and V is TRBV2; 8 nucleotides agree with TRBD1. This CDR3 is built from 17 residues. Germline trimming cut 2 bases from V and 2 bases from J; bases unmatched to any gene: 10. From germline, CDR1 is SNHLY and CDR2 FYNNEI. CDR3 sequence: CASSEPGQGSFNYGYTF. In nucleotides, the CDR3 is TGTGCCAGCAGTGAACCCGGACAGGGTTCATTCAACTATGGCTACACCTTC. Supplemented by reference TRBV2 and TRBJ1-2, the full variable domain reads EPEVTQTPSHQVTQMGQEVILRCVPISNHLYFYWYRQILGQKVEFLVSFYNNEISEKSEIFDDQFSVERPDGSNFTLKIRSTKLEDSAMYFCASSEPGQGSFNYGYTFGSGTRLTVV.

V is TRBV19 and J is TRBJ2-7, with 10 nucleotides matching TRBD1. Germline CDR1 LNHDA, CDR2 SQIVND (reference sequence). V lost 6 bases, J lost 2 bases, and 10 bases stayed unmatched. There are 16 residues in the CDR3. CDR3 nucleotides: TGTGCCAGTAGCTCGCCTTGGACAGGGGGAGCCTACGAGCAGTACTTC. It translates to CASSSPWTGGAYEQYF. The variable domain in full, completed from reference TRBV19 and TRBJ2-7, reads DGGITQSPKYLFRKEGQNVTLSCEQNLNHDAMYWYRQDPGQGLRLIYYSQIVNDFQKGDIAEGYSVSREKKESFPLTVTSAQKNPTAFYLCASSSPWTGGAYEQYFGPGTRLTVT.

J is TRBJ2-5 and V is TRBV7-6; 7 bases line up with TRBD1. The CDR3 has 15 residues. Trimming cost V 0 bases and J 1 base; bases outside gene matches: 2. Per germline, CDR1 SGHVS and CDR2 FNYEAQ. The CDR3 coding sequence is TGTGCCAGCAGCTTAGCCGGACAGGTCCAAGAGACCCAGTACTTC. It yields the protein CASSLAGQVQETQYF.

The chain recombines TRBV7-9 with TRBJ1-1; D call uncertain. From germline, CDR1 is SEHNR and CDR2 FQNEAQ (reference sequence). The CDR3 covers 10 residues. Trimming left V 3 bases short and J 8 bases short, with 4 bases between. The CDR3: CASSFIEAFF. The CDR3 DNA follows: TGTGCCAGCAGCTTTATAGAAGCTTTCTTT.

The V and J genes are TRBV27 and TRBJ2-7; TRBD1 might be the D (6 bases). CDR3 length equals 17 residues. V shed 0 bases and J shed 0 bases, with 15 bases lying between them. Germline CDR1 and CDR2: MNHEY and SMNVEV (reference sequence). CDR3 in amino acids: CASSLSLPTGSSYEQYF. CDR3 in DNA: TGTGCCAGCAGTTTATCGCTCCCGACAGGAAGCTCCTACGAGCAGTACTTC.

The chain carries TRBV2 and TRBJ2-5, with 9 bases identical to TRBD2. CDR3 length: 14 amino acids. V lost 3 bases to trimming and J lost 1 base; unmatched junction nucleotides: 0. The germline V gene encodes CDR1 SNHLY and CDR2 FYNNEI. The CDR3: CASSETSGQETQYF. The CDR3 bases are TGTGCCAGCAGTGAGACTAGCGGCCAAGAGACCCAGTACTTC.

This chain connects TRBV28 to TRBJ2-2; 7 nucleotides align to TRBD1. CDR1 is MDHEN and CDR2 is SYDVKM in the germline V gene. V trimming: 6 bases; J trimming: 4 bases; junction bases outside the gene matches: 11. The CDR3 loop spans 16 amino acids. CDR3 amino acids: CASSQTPGQSTGELFF. CDR3 DNA sequence: TGTGCCAGCAGCCAAACCCCGGGACAGAGCACCGGGGAGCTGTTTTTT.

J is TRBJ2-1 and V is TRBV27; TRBD2 agrees at 8 bases. The CDR3 spans 15 residues. V shed 8 bases and J 0 bases; nucleotides not matched to a gene: 6. The germline V gene encodes CDR1 MNHEY and CDR2 SMNVEV (reference sequence). The chain's CDR3 is CASRGGPSSYNEQFF. CDR3 DNA: TGTGCCAGCCGGGGGGGGCCCAGCTCCTACAATGAGCAGTTCTTC.

The chain couples TRBV5-6 to TRBJ1-2; D is unresolved. There are 13 residues in the CDR3. Trimming stripped 0 bases from V and 2 bases from J, with 5 bases between. Germline lookup yields CDR1 SGHDT and CDR2 YYEEEE. In DNA, the CDR3 is TGTGCCAGCAGCTTGGCTCAGAACTATGGCTACACCTTC. Its protein product is CASSLAQNYGYTF.

The chain is built from TRBV27 and TRBJ2-1; D remains unclear. The CDR3 loop spans 14 amino acids. Germline V gene sequence: CDR1 MNHEY, CDR2 SMNVEV (reference sequence). V was pared by 5 bases and J by 6 bases, with 14 bases between. CDR3 sequence: CASSPRVTGNEQFF. The CDR3 region has the DNA TGTGCCAGCAGTCCCCGCGTTACCGGCAATGAGCAGTTCTTC.

This clone was recorded once. The gene calls are TRBV5-4 and TRBJ1-2, with D perhaps matching TRBD1 (5 bases). Trimming stripped 4 bases from V and 1 base from J, with 14 bases between. The CDR3 runs 15 residues. Germline CDR1 and CDR2: SGHNT and YYREEE (reference sequence). As DNA, the CDR3 is TGTGCCAGCAGCGGCCCGGGACGGAGTAACTATGGCTACACCTTC. Amino acids: CASSGPGRSNYGYTF.

The chain couples TRBV29-1 to TRBJ1-3; TRBD1 aligns across 7 bases. Losses at the gene ends were 0 bases for V and 1 base for J; bases not matched to a gene: 6. The germline V gene has CDR1 SQVTM and CDR2 ANQGSEA. The CDR3 runs 16 residues. The CDR3 loop reads CSVEDPGTVSGNTIYF. CDR3 DNA sequence: TGCAGCGTTGAAGACCCAGGGACAGTATCTGGAAACACCATATATTTT.

On this clone: A junction end diverges from the germline sequence, so it may reflect a read error. The chain is built from TRBV15 and TRBJ2-1, with D unresolved. Germline-derived CDR1 and CDR2 are LNHNV and YYDKDF (reference sequence). The CDR3 is made up of 15 amino acids. CDR3 sequence (DNA): TGTGCCACCAGCCTAGATCGGAGCTCCTACAATGAGCAGCTCTTC. Protein: CATSLDRSSYNEQLF.

The rearrangement joins TRBV29-1 to TRBJ2-1, with TRBD1 identical over 7 bases. This CDR3 is built from 14 residues. In germline, CDR1 is SQVTM, CDR2 ANQGSEA. The J segment lost 4 bases and the V segment lost 7 bases, leaving 10 bases of the junction unmatched. The DNA of the CDR3 is TGCAGCGCCTTTCGACAGGGTGGGTACAATGAGCAGTTCTTC. Encoded protein: CSAFRQGGYNEQFF.

J is TRBJ2-1 and V is TRBV7-9; no firm D call. In germline, CDR1 is SEHNR, CDR2 FQNEAQ (reference sequence). Trimming stripped 4 bases from V and 1 base from J, with 8 bases between. CDR3 size: 14 residues. The CDR3 DNA sequence: TGTGCCAGCAGCTCCCCCCTATCCTACAATGAGCAGTTCTTC. Amino acid sequence: CASSSPLSYNEQFF. Full variable domain (outside the CDR3, taken from reference TRBV7-9 and TRBJ2-1): DTGVSQNPRHKITKRGQNVTFRCDPISEHNRLYWYRQTLGQGPEFLTYFQNEAQLEKSRLLSDRFSAERPKGSFSTLEIQRTEQGDSAMYLCASSSPLSYNEQFFGPGTRLTVL.

This chain links TRBV29-1 with TRBJ2-1, with TRBD1 identical over 9 bases. Germline V lookup: CDR1 SQVTM, CDR2 ANQGSEA. The CDR3 loop spans 16 amino acids. The V segment lost 2 bases and the J segment 7 bases; nucleotides outside the gene matches: 12. CDR3 in DNA: TGCAGCGTTGAACCCGACAGAGGACAGGGGAAGAATGAGCAGTTCTTC. Its translation is CSVEPDRGQGKNEQFF.

The chain has TRBV29-1 and TRBJ1-1; D ambiguous. The germline gives CDR1 SQVTM, CDR2 ANQGSEA. The CDR3 has 14 amino acids. Trimming took 5 bases from V and 0 from J, leaving 13 bases between them. The CDR3 nucleotides are TGCAGCGTTTTCTATTTGGAGGTGAACACTGAAGCTTTCTTT. Translated, it gives CSVFYLEVNTEAFF.

The chain couples TRBV4-1 to TRBJ2-5; tentative D call: TRBD1 (6 bases). The V gene lost 0 bases and the J gene lost 14 bases, with 19 bases spanning the gap. The CDR3 has 14 residues. From germline, CDR1 is MGHRA and CDR2 YSYEKL. The CDR3 DNA reads as TGCGCCAGCAGCCAAGAGAGAACAGGGTCCAACCGCTACTTC. Translating gives CASSQERTGSNRYF.

This chain connects TRBV11-2 to TRBJ2-5; D is perhaps TRBD1 or TRBD2 (5 bases each). V shed 8 bases and J shed 8 bases, with 9 bases lying between them. The CDR3 covers 10 residues. Germline lookup yields CDR1 SGHAT and CDR2 FQNNGV. The CDR3 loop is CASAGATQYF. The CDR3 DNA is TGTGCCAGCGCCGGGGCAACCCAGTACTTC.

V usage is TRBV28 and J usage is TRBJ2-7, with 10 nucleotides matching TRBD2. The trim removed 1 base at V and 2 bases at J, leaving 2 bases unmatched. The CDR3 has 15 amino acids. Germline CDR1 MDHEN, CDR2 SYDVKM. The CDR3 spells CASSLSGTSAYEQYF. The CDR3 DNA is TGTGCCAGCAGTTTATCCGGGACTAGCGCCTACGAGCAGTACTTC.